The clone carrying this T cell receptor beta chain was counted between two and nine times. As yet, its antigen is unknown. The entry originates in a study of CD8 T cells in ankylosing spondylitis. Whole-study findings and limits: From matched ankylosing spondylitis synovial fluid, disease-linked clones were reportedly recovered at significantly enriched levels. Within ankylosing spondylitis blood, a TCR beta motif made up of roughly eight highly homologous variants appeared to be characteristic.

This CDR3 comprises 15 residues. Germline lookup yields CDR1 SGHRS and CDR2 YFSETQ. With 0 bases removed from V and 5 bases from J, the gap between germline ends came to 11 bases. TCRdb reprocessed the 5' RACE reads via MiXCR and lists one record per CDR3 protein. The sample lists approximately 300,000 distinct CDR3 sequences, roughly 8% occurring once. The chain uses TRBV5-1 and TRBJ2-2; D gene unclear. The sequence was collected from a male donor with ankylosing spondylitis. The sample taken for sequencing was blood, either unsorted or a sorted T cell fraction (not recorded which). CDR3 nucleotide sequence: TGCGCCAGCAGCTTGGTTGCAGGACCTACCGGGGAGCTGTTTTTT. Amino acid sequence: CASSLVAGPTGELFF.